This T cell receptor (beta chain) derives from a study of T cells after yellow fever vaccination. Study results and limitations: Although most clonotypes did not, a small share appeared in both CD4 and CD8 compartments. Most primary-vaccination clones recurred post-booster (around 95% CD4, over 70% CD8). The secondary response showed a weaker magnitude and a faster peak, day 5 versus 15.

TCRdb redid the calling of the 5' RACE reads with MiXCR, one entry per CDR3 protein. Found here are hundreds of thousands of distinct CDR3 sequences, roughly a fifth of them singletons; the top ten hold 14%. Comment on this clonotype: Its specificity is unknown.

This CDR3 has 15 amino acids. Germline V lookup: CDR1 GTSNPN, CDR2 SVGIG (reference sequence). The V and J ends lost 4 bases and 7 bases respectively, with 19 bases between them. The input for sequencing was PBMCs, taken 15 days after the yellow fever booster vaccination. The source is a man aged 25 to 40 who received the YFV17D yellow fever vaccine. The chain is built from TRBV30 and TRBJ1-4; D not certain. In DNA form, the CDR3 reads TGTGCCTGGACACCTTTGAACGGTGCGAGTGAAAAACTGTTTTTT. It yields the protein CAWTPLNGASEKLFF.